Each of the 22 T cell receptor beta chains below was sequenced from the same sample in a study of blood T cell repertoires in COVID-19. Method: immunoSEQ multiplex PCR; TCRdb's copy keeps in-frame clones and lacks some. The sample carries some 230,000 clones, 82% recorded once. The sample comprised PBMCs or T cells enriched from blood (not recorded which). These TCRs come from a man in his forties or fifties who had recovered from COVID-19.

CDR3 DNA: TGTGCCAGCAGTTCAGAAGGGGGTTCACCCCTCCACTTT. Its protein is CASSSEGGSPLHF. The chain joins TRBV12-3 or TRBV12-4 to TRBJ1-6; D possibly corresponds to TRBD1 (6 bases). The CDR3 consists of 13 residues. The germline V and J ends were trimmed by 4 bases and 9 bases, with 10 bases remaining between them.

The chain is built from TRBV5-5 and TRBJ2-1; D gene ambiguous. The length of the CDR3 is 14 residues. Germline values: CDR1 SGHKS, CDR2 YYEKEE (reference sequence). V lost 4 bases to trimming and J lost 5 bases, with 13 bases between them. The CDR3 region has the DNA TGTGCCAGCAGCCAAACAGCTCCAAACAATGAGCAGTTCTTC. Its translation: CASSQTAPNNEQFF.

The rearrangement links TRBV18 to TRBJ1-3; 8 nucleotides line up with TRBD1. Germline values: CDR1 KGHSH, CDR2 LQKENI. Germline trimming cut 1 base from V and 5 bases from J; bases unmatched to any gene: 16. The CDR3 has 19 residues. The CDR3 sequence is CASSPQGQAQQTRRNTIYF. In nucleotides, the CDR3 is TGTGCCAGCTCACCACAGGGACAGGCCCAACAAACCCGCAGAAACACCATATATTTT.

J is TRBJ2-7 and V is TRBV5-1, with 8 positions matching TRBD1. V lost 5 bases to trimming and J lost 3 bases; unmatched junction nucleotides: 7. This CDR3 contains 14 residues. The germline V gene has CDR1 SGHRS and CDR2 YFSETQ. CDR3 in amino acids: CASSPGDRLYEQYF. The CDR3 nucleotides read TGCGCCAGCAGTCCTGGGGACAGGCTCTACGAGCAGTACTTC.

About this clone itself: This sample also contains other DNA sequences that code for the same CDR3. This chain joins TRBV7-9 and TRBJ1-2; D not resolved. Germline CDR1 SEHNR, CDR2 FQNEAQ (reference sequence). The CDR3 sequence is 12 residues long. The V and J ends lost 1 base and 4 bases respectively, with 4 bases between them. The CDR3 DNA is TGTGCCAGCAGCTTAGGGAGCTATGGCTACACCTTC. This sequence encodes CASSLGSYGYTF.

The V gene is TRBV6-2 or TRBV6-3, the J gene TRBJ2-3, with a possible D match to TRBD2 (5 bases). V lost 0 bases, J lost 6 bases, and 7 bases lay in between. The CDR3 runs 13 residues. From germline, CDR1 is MNHEY and CDR2 SVGEGT. The CDR3 reads CASSYSTGDTQYF. The DNA of the CDR3 is TGTGCCAGCAGTTACTCGACGGGGGATACGCAGTATTTT.

V usage is TRBV7-2 and J usage is TRBJ2-5; D remains ambiguous. The CDR3 totals 11 residues. The V and J ends lost 6 bases and 5 bases respectively, with 7 bases between them. In germline, CDR1 is SGHTA, CDR2 FQGNSA. In DNA, the CDR3 is TGTGCCAGCAGGATCGGTGAGACCCAGTACTTC. This codes for CASRIGETQYF.

This clone was detected a few times. In DNA, the CDR3 is TGTGCCTGGAGACTAGCGGGTGTATACGAGCAGTACTTC. This encodes CAWRLAGVYEQYF. The V gene is TRBV30, the J gene TRBJ2-7, with 9 positions matching TRBD2. This CDR3 has 13 residues. Germline lookup yields CDR1 GTSNPN and CDR2 SVGIG (reference sequence). J gave up 4 bases and V 3 bases, and 4 bases lay outside the gene matches.

The chain is built from TRBV30 and TRBJ1-6, with 8 bases matching TRBD1. This CDR3 has 15 residues. V shed 3 bases and J 10 bases; nucleotides not matched to a gene: 11. CDR1 and CDR2 from the germline V gene are GTSNPN and SVGIG (reference sequence). The CDR3 spells CAWSARAGGRSPLHF. CDR3 in DNA: TGTGCCTGGAGCGCTCGGGCAGGGGGCAGATCACCCCTCCACTTT.

CDR3 DNA sequence: TGTGCCAGCAGCTTAGGCCCCAGGGAAGGGACAGATACGCAGTATTTT. This encodes CASSLGPREGTDTQYF. This sequence joins TRBV13 and TRBJ2-3; weak D call: TRBD1 (5 bases). The CDR3 covers 16 residues. Trimming left V 0 bases short and J 3 bases short, with 13 bases between. Germline assignment: CDR1 PRHDT and CDR2 FYEKMQ (reference sequence).

The chain joins TRBV28 to TRBJ2-7, with 7 bases lining up with TRBD1. The length of the CDR3 is 14 residues. The germline CDR1 and CDR2 sequences are MDHEN and SYDVKM. The junction had 11 bases not matched to a gene; V was cut back by 6 bases and J by 6 bases. The CDR3 spells CASSPGTAVREQYF. The CDR3 DNA reads TGTGCCAGCAGCCCCGGGACAGCCGTACGCGAGCAGTACTTC.

The genes are TRBV7-2 and TRBJ1-4; no reliable D call. CDR3 length: 14 amino acids. Germline V gene lookup returns CDR1 SGHTA and CDR2 FQGNSA. The V and J ends lost 1 base and 5 bases respectively, with 8 bases between them. CDR3 nucleotides: TGTGCCAGCAGCTTAGTCCTCCCCAATGAAAAACTGTTTTTT. Its translation is CASSLVLPNEKLFF.

The CDR3 region is CASSLFQGNYGYTF. DNA for the CDR3: TGCGCCAGCAGCTTATTTCAGGGTAACTATGGCTACACCTTC. The gene calls are TRBV5-1 and TRBJ1-2; D perhaps matches TRBD1 (5 bases). V was clipped by 2 bases and J by 1 base, with 9 bases between them. Germline CDR1 reads SGHRS; CDR2 reads YFSETQ. The CDR3 loop spans 14 amino acids.

V is TRBV9 and J is TRBJ2-1; TRBD1 matches 7 bases. The trim removed 3 bases at V and 10 bases at J, leaving 13 bases unmatched. This CDR3 comprises 15 residues. Germline V gene data show CDR1 as SGDLS and CDR2 as YYNGEE. CDR3 loop: CASSDGTEKEGEQFF. CDR3 nucleotides: TGTGCCAGCAGCGACGGGACAGAAAAGGAAGGGGAGCAGTTCTTC.

This chain links TRBV28 with TRBJ1-5, with D possibly TRBD1 on 6 matching bases. The CDR3 is made up of 15 amino acids. V lost 2 bases, J lost 6 bases, and 14 bases lay in between. Germline V lookup: CDR1 MDHEN, CDR2 SYDVKM. As DNA, the CDR3 is TGTGCCAGCAGTTTAGAGTGGGGAGGGGGTCAGCCCCAGCATTTT. Protein product: CASSLEWGGGQPQHF.

V and J are TRBV4-2 and TRBJ2-7, with D hard to call. The CDR3 is 13 residues long. Germline CDR1 and CDR2: LGHNA and YNFKEQ. The ends were cut back, 0 bases at V and 3 bases at J, with 6 bases in the middle. In DNA form, the CDR3 reads TGTGCCAGCAGCCAAGAATTCTACTACGAGCAGTACTTC. It translates to CASSQEFYYEQYF.

The chain couples TRBV5-6 to TRBJ1-1; a possible D gene is TRBD1 (5 bases). The CDR3 runs to 11 residues. The germline gives CDR1 SGHDT, CDR2 YYEEEE. V dropped 1 base and J dropped 10 bases, with 8 bases sitting between them. The CDR3 is CASSLQGGAFF. The CDR3 DNA sequence: TGTGCCAGCAGCTTGCAGGGTGGAGCTTTCTTT.

The V gene is TRBV27, the J gene TRBJ1-4, with D uncertain. V was shortened by 4 bases and J by 4 bases, with 16 bases between the two germline ends. Germline values: CDR1 MNHEY, CDR2 SMNVEV (reference sequence). The CDR3 contains 16 residues. Here the CDR3 DNA reads TGTGCCAGCAGTTCGCCGTCGCGCAGGCTTAATGAAAAACTGTTTTTT. It specifies CASSSPSRRLNEKLFF.

The chain joins TRBV5-8 to TRBJ2-7, with 7 bases matching TRBD1. Germline assignment: CDR1 SGHTS and CDR2 YDEGEE. The V gene end was trimmed by 4 bases and the J gene end by 4 bases; junction bases not matched to a gene: 14. The CDR3 consists of 16 residues. The CDR3 spells CASSHHRTGRGYEQYF. As DNA, the CDR3 is TGTGCCAGCAGCCATCACCGGACAGGTCGGGGATACGAGCAGTACTTC.

J is TRBJ1-1 and V is TRBV5-1; no reliable D call. CDR1 and CDR2 (germline): SGHRS, YFSETQ. The CDR3 contains 13 residues. V was pared by 1 base and J by 3 bases, with 7 bases between. For the CDR3, the DNA is TGCGCCAGCAGCTTGACCCAGGACACTGAAGCTTTCTTT. It specifies CASSLTQDTEAFF.

CDR3 bases: TGTGCCAGCAGCCCCGACAGTTACTATGGCTACACCTTC. Amino acid sequence: CASSPDSYYGYTF. The V call is TRBV7-2, the J call TRBJ1-2; possible D gene TRBD1, 5 bases. Per germline, CDR1 SGHTA and CDR2 FQGNSA. V was pared by 5 bases and J by 3 bases, with 10 bases between. This CDR3 has 13 residues.

The rearrangement uses TRBV15 and TRBJ2-7, with 10 bases identical to TRBD2. J gave up 5 bases and V 9 bases, and 7 bases lay outside the gene matches. Germline V lookup: CDR1 LNHNV, CDR2 YYDKDF (reference sequence). This CDR3 has 13 amino acids. The DNA for the CDR3 is TGTGCCACGTCTAGCGGGAGTATCGACGAGCAGTACTTC. It encodes CATSSGSIDEQYF.